The 10 T cell receptor beta chains in this list originate from one sample, sequenced in a study of liver allograft versus peripheral blood T cells. Overall study: Intrahepatic T cell receptor repertoires from transplanted livers were compared against repertoires in recipients' peripheral blood.

TCRdb fed the reads into MiXCR, producing one record per CDR3 protein. The sample holds 5,000 to 7,000 distinct CDR3 sequences; roughly a sixth are singletons and the top ten take around 3.1%. Receptor source: a human patient who had a liver transplant. Some T cells here may be from the graft donor.

This clonotype ranks as medium-sized. The chain couples TRBV6-6 to TRBJ1-2, with D hard to call. Per germline, CDR1 MNHNY and CDR2 SVGAGI (reference sequence). The CDR3 loop spans 15 amino acids. The ends were cut back, 2 bases at V and 4 bases at J, with 14 bases in the middle. The CDR3 is CASSYVLGGGYGYTF. CDR3 coding DNA: TGTGCCAGCAGTTACGTTCTGGGAGGAGGCTATGGCTACACCTTC.

Ten or more counts support this clonotype. The CDR3: CASSLGTSGTYEQYF. The CDR3 nucleotides are TGTGCCAGCAGCTTGGGGACTAGCGGTACCTACGAGCAGTACTTC. This rearrangement joins TRBV5-4 to TRBJ2-7; 10 nucleotides match TRBD2. Losses at the gene ends were 0 bases for V and 2 bases for J; bases not matched to a gene: 2. The CDR3 runs to 15 residues. The germline gives CDR1 SGHNT, CDR2 YYREEE (reference sequence). Supplemented by reference TRBV5-4 and TRBJ2-7, the full variable domain reads ETGVTQSPTHLIKTRGQQVTLRCSSQSGHNTVSWYQQALGQGPQFIFQYYREEENGRGNFPPRFSGLQFPNYSSELNVNALELDDSALYLCASSLGTSGTYEQYFGPGTRLTVT.

This clonotype has a count of ten or more. The chain links TRBV5-6 to TRBJ2-1; 8 bases agree with TRBD2. The V segment lost 1 base and the J segment 2 bases; nucleotides outside the gene matches: 8. From germline, CDR1 is SGHDT and CDR2 YYEEEE. The CDR3 consists of 17 residues. DNA for the CDR3: TGTGCCAGCAGCTTGAAGGGGGTACTAGCGGCCTACAATGAGCAGTTCTTC. Protein: CASSLKGVLAAYNEQFF.

This clonotype was counted a few times. The rearrangement links TRBV20-1 to TRBJ2-7, with D perhaps being TRBD1 or TRBD2 (7 bases each). Trimming stripped 3 bases from V and 3 bases from J, with 15 bases between. CDR1 and CDR2 (germline): DFQATT, SNEGSKA (reference sequence). The CDR3 spans 14 residues. The CDR3 DNA reads TGCAGTGCTAGGAACCCAGGGGGGGGCTACGAGCAGTACTTC. Its translation: CSARNPGGGYEQYF.

This clonotype is labeled medium-sized. The rearrangement uses TRBV5-5 and TRBJ1-4; no clear D. The length of the CDR3 is 13 residues. Trimming shortened V by 1 base and J by 7 bases, and 8 bases separated the two germline ends. Germline loops: CDR1 SGHKS, CDR2 YYEKEE (reference sequence). CDR3 nucleotide sequence: TGTGCCAGCAGCTTGCCAGACGGTGAAAAACTGTTTTTT. Translating it yields CASSLPDGEKLFF. Together with reference TRBV5-5 and TRBJ1-4, the CDR3 gives the full variable domain: DAGVTQSPTHLIKTRGQQVTLRCSPISGHKSVSWYQQVLGQGPQFIFQYYEKEERGRGNFPDRFSARQFPNYSSELNVNALLLGDSALYLCASSLPDGEKLFFGSGTQLSVL.

By share, this clonotype ranks as medium-sized. This chain links TRBV6-5 with TRBJ1-1, with D perhaps TRBD1 (6 bases). CDR1 is MNHEY and CDR2 is SVGAGI in the germline V gene. The CDR3 covers 14 residues. V gave up 2 bases and J gave up 4 bases, with 11 bases separating them. The CDR3 bases are TGTGCCAGCAGTTACGTACAGGGCGGCACTGAAGCTTTCTTT. It codes for CASSYVQGGTEAFF.

Judged by abundance, this clonotype is medium-sized (0.01 to 0.1%). The V call is TRBV19, the J call TRBJ2-1, with a possible D match to TRBD2 (6 bases). Trimming removed 5 bases at V and 6 bases at J, with 20 bases between. The CDR3 runs 16 residues. The germline gives CDR1 LNHDA, CDR2 SQIVND (reference sequence). CDR3 region: CASSLPGTLPFNEQFF. The CDR3 nucleotides are TGTGCCAGTAGTCTCCCAGGGACTCTCCCCTTCAATGAGCAGTTCTTC.

This clonotype has more than one count but fewer than ten. The V call is TRBV19, the J call TRBJ1-5, with D unclear. The germline gives CDR1 LNHDA, CDR2 SQIVND (reference sequence). V gave up 5 bases and J gave up 0 bases, with 8 bases separating them. The CDR3 has 14 residues. The CDR3 bases are TGTGCCAGTAGTCACATGTATAGCAATCAGCCCCAGCATTTT. As protein: CASSHMYSNQPQHF.

By share, this clonotype ranks as medium-sized. The CDR3 sequence is CASSRLGANNSPLHF. CDR3 bases: TGTGCCAGCAGCCGGTTAGGGGCCAATAATTCACCCCTCCACTTT. This rearrangement joins TRBV6-1 to TRBJ1-6, with a tentative D call TRBD1 (5 bases). The CDR3 contains 15 residues. Germline loops: CDR1 MNHNS, CDR2 SASEGT. V was shortened by 6 bases and J by 5 bases, with 14 bases between the two germline ends.

Judged by abundance, this clonotype is medium-sized. V is TRBV15 and J is TRBJ2-3; D is undetermined. Germline loops: CDR1 LNHNV, CDR2 YYDKDF (reference sequence). V was cut by 1 base and J by 3 bases, with 11 bases left in between. The CDR3 extends over 15 amino acids. CDR3 DNA sequence: TGTGCCACCAGCAGAGGCTTGCAGAGGACAGATACGCAGTATTTT. Translating gives CATSRGLQRTDTQYF.